The text below deals with one T cell receptor (beta chain). This sample was taken from a study of cytomegalovirus exposure and HLA in healthy donors. PCR was performed using 60 Vbeta and 13 Jbeta primers. The protocol was immunoSEQ multiplex PCR, while the TCRdb copy is restricted to in-frame clones and leaves out a portion. This sample yields over 100,000 clones, of which about 62% are seen a single time; approximately 8.5% belongs to the top ten. V gave up 5 bases and J gave up 7 bases; unmatched junction bases: 7. The CDR3 is made up of 15 amino acids. Germline CDR1 and CDR2: SGDLS and YYNGEE. This chain uses TRBV9 with TRBJ2-1; TRBD1 matches 12 bases. The specimen sequenced was PBMCs. The clonotype comes from a woman between 35 and 50 years old in good health and CMV-seropositive. CDR3 residues: CASSRPGQGANEQFF. DNA of the CDR3: TGTGCCAGCAGTCGCCCGGGACAGGGGGCGAATGAGCAGTTCTTC.